The clone carrying this T cell receptor beta chain turned up a few times. Its antigen is not identified. Through Arm-PCR of CDR3 regions and iRepertoire HTBI primers, TCR beta libraries were built. TCRdb ran MiXCR on the multiplex PCR reads and lists one entry per CDR3 protein. The sample records a few hundred thousand distinct CDR3 sequences, about 22% being singletons. The sample comes from a study of regulatory T cells in long-lasting Graves disease. As for the study in general: Persistent cases took antithyroid drugs over 5 years and stayed TSH receptor antibody positive. Notes on the study in general: Persistent patients shared more public clonotypes (around 3,000) than new patients (just under 1,000).

Documented time point: persistent/refractory GD, antithyroid drugs over 5 years with positive TRAb. With RNA extracted from PBMCs as input, the TCR library was made. Germline V lookup: CDR1 SEHNR, CDR2 FQNEAQ (reference sequence). V was cut by 6 bases and J by 2 bases, with 16 bases left in between. The CDR3 spans 15 residues. The sample was peripheral blood mononuclear cells (PBMCs), taken when the disease was refractory, from a patient treated with antithyroid drugs. The V gene is TRBV7-9, the J gene TRBJ1-1, with unresolved D. The clonotype comes from a female donor with Graves disease. CDR3 sequence: CASRVGRQTNTEAFF. In DNA form, the CDR3 reads TGTGCCAGCAGAGTGGGGAGGCAGACCAACACTGAAGCTTTCTTT.